One and the same sample provided the 20 T cell receptor beta chains below, sequenced in a study of Graves' ophthalmopathy and Graves' hyperthyroidism. TCR beta CDR3 regions were amplified from RNA transcripts. The workflow started with a first-round RT-PCR run with HTBI primers and then moved on to a second-round multiplex PCR. TCRdb reanalysed the multiplex PCR reads using MiXCR and keeps one entry per CDR3 protein. The sample records 500,000 to 600,000 distinct CDR3 sequences, roughly 40% being singletons. The sequencing input was peripheral blood or thyroid tissue (not recorded which). The receptor set was obtained from an adult man with Graves' hyperthyroidism.

The CDR3 DNA is TGTGCTACCTTAGCGGGACAAGAGACCCAGTACTTC. Its protein product is CATLAGQETQYF. The chain employs TRBV24-1 and TRBJ2-5; 8 positions agree with TRBD2. The CDR3 sequence is 12 residues long. Per germline, CDR1 KGHDR and CDR2 SFDVKD.

Worth noting for this clonotype: At one end the junction does not follow the germline gene, possibly because of a read error. This sequence joins TRBV10-3 and TRBJ1-2, with D uncertain. CDR3 length: 16 residues. Germline V lookup: CDR1 ENHRY, CDR2 SYGVKD. The CDR3 region is CASSYEGSKSNYGHTF. The CDR3 nucleotides read TGTGCCAGCAGTTACGAGGGCAGCAAATCTAACTATGGCCACACCTTC.

The genes are TRBV9 and TRBJ2-2; D not resolved. The V gene lost 2 bases and the J gene lost 0 bases, with 17 bases spanning the gap. From germline, CDR1 is SGDLS and CDR2 YYNGEE. The CDR3 contains 18 residues. In nucleotides, the CDR3 is TGTGCCAGCAGCGTTACGGCAGTAGGACGGACGAACACCGGGGAGCTGTTTTTT. Amino acids: CASSVTAVGRTNTGELFF.

The rearrangement joins TRBV4-1 to TRBJ2-2, with unresolved D. This CDR3 spans 16 amino acids. V was clipped by 2 bases and J by 6 bases, with 16 bases between them. The germline CDR1 and CDR2 sequences are MGHRA and YSYEKL. CDR3 sequence (DNA): TGCGCCAGCAGCCAAATTTCCAGGTCCCGGGCCGGGGAGCTGTTTTTT. This codes for CASSQISRSRAGELFF.

This clonotype was counted many times. The chain combines TRBV2 with TRBJ1-3; D unclear. Germline V CDR1 and CDR2: SNHLY, FYNNEI. CDR3 length equals 12 residues. V gave up 7 bases and J gave up 2 bases, with 6 bases separating them. This chain's CDR3 is CASTKPGNTIYF. CDR3 bases: TGTGCCAGCACCAAACCTGGAAACACCATATATTTT.

The V and J genes are TRBV20-1 and TRBJ2-4, with D tentatively TRBD1 (7 bases). There are 16 residues in the CDR3. V lost 3 bases and J 1 base, leaving 16 bases between the germline ends. The germline V gene has CDR1 DFQATT and CDR2 SNEGSKA (reference sequence). The CDR3 region is CSARVQGGGAKNIQYF. For the CDR3, the DNA is TGCAGTGCTAGGGTGCAGGGGGGAGGTGCCAAAAACATTCAGTACTTC.

This clonotype showed up just a few times. This chain links TRBV5-5 with TRBJ2-6, with 11 bases aligning to TRBD1. The CDR3 contains 18 residues. J lost 0 bases, V lost 3 bases, and 5 bases had no gene match. Germline assignment: CDR1 SGHKS and CDR2 YYEKEE (reference sequence). The CDR3 sequence: CASSSGQGGVSGANVLTF. In DNA, the CDR3 is TGTGCCAGCAGCTCGGGACAGGGGGGTGTCTCTGGGGCCAACGTCCTGACTTTC.

This clonotype has only a few counts. The J gene is TRBJ2-1, the V gene TRBV7-2; TRBD2 might be the D (6 bases). The germline V gene has CDR1 SGHTA and CDR2 FQGNSA. The V end lost 5 bases, the J end lost 10 bases, and 12 bases lay between the germline ends. The CDR3 spans 12 residues. CDR3 in amino acids: CASSPGTSEQFF. The CDR3 bases are TGTGCCAGCAGCCCTGGGACTTCAGAGCAGTTCTTC.

In its sample, this clonotype was seen many times. The V call is TRBV18, the J call TRBJ2-7; TRBD1 or TRBD2 may be the D gene (5 bases each). Germline V gene lookup returns CDR1 KGHSH and CDR2 LQKENI. The length of the CDR3 is 17 residues. V was cut by 4 bases and J by 2 bases, with 21 bases left in between. The CDR3 nucleotides are TGTGCCAGCTCACTAATTCCCGGGACCCTTATAACCTACGAGCAGTACTTC. Translating gives CASSLIPGTLITYEQYF. Full variable domain (rest looked up from reference TRBV18 and TRBJ2-7): NAGVMQNPRHLVRRRGQEARLRCSPMKGHSHVYWYRQLPEEGLKFMVYLQKENIIDESGMPKERFSAEFPKEGPSILRIQQVVRGDSAAYFCASSLIPGTLITYEQYFGPGTRLTVT.

CDR3 DNA: TGCGCCAGCAGTGATGCGGGGGGGCCGAACACCGGGGAGCTGTTTTTT. It translates to CASSDAGGPNTGELFF. The gene calls are TRBV5-1 and TRBJ2-2, with TRBD2 matching over 9 bases. From germline, CDR1 is SGHRS and CDR2 YFSETQ. J lost 0 bases, V lost 5 bases, and 5 bases had no gene match. This CDR3 spans 16 amino acids.

This clonotype has ten or more counts. The V and J genes are TRBV20-1 and TRBJ1-1, with TRBD1 matching 9 bases. V trimming: 5 bases; J trimming: 3 bases; junction bases outside the gene matches: 7. CDR3 size: 14 residues. Germline values: CDR1 DFQATT, CDR2 SNEGSKA (reference sequence). DNA for the CDR3: TGCAGTGCTGACGCATACAGGGGGCACACTGAAGCTTTCTTT. Translating it yields CSADAYRGHTEAFF.

This clonotype was seen repeatedly, ten times or more. This rearrangement joins TRBV12-3 or TRBV12-4 to TRBJ1-1; D not resolved. This CDR3 is 14 amino acids long. V lost 3 bases to trimming and J lost 0 bases, with 8 bases between them. As DNA, the CDR3 is TGTGCCAGCAGTTTTGGGGATATGAACACTGAAGCTTTCTTT. Amino acids: CASSFGDMNTEAFF.

This sequence joins TRBV4-1 and TRBJ1-2, with no clear D. In germline, CDR1 is MGHRA, CDR2 YSYEKL. Trimming shortened V by 3 bases and J by 1 base, and 12 bases separated the two germline ends. CDR3 size: 15 residues. The CDR3 loop reads CASSHSETVNYGYTF. The CDR3, as DNA: TGCGCCAGCAGCCATAGTGAAACAGTTAACTATGGCTACACCTTC.

This clonotype was seen repeatedly, ten times or more. The gene calls are TRBV5-1 and TRBJ2-7, with 12 nucleotides matching TRBD1. The V gene end was trimmed by 4 bases and the J gene end by 3 bases; junction bases not matched to a gene: 5. Looked up from germline, CDR1 is SGHRS and CDR2 is YFSETQ. The CDR3 loop spans 15 amino acids. The CDR3, as DNA: TGCGCCAGCAGCGCGGGGACAGGGGGCCTCTACGAGCAGTACTTC. Protein: CASSAGTGGLYEQYF.

This clonotype occurred many times. The J gene is TRBJ2-5, the V gene TRBV10-3; 8 nucleotides line up with TRBD1. The V segment lost 10 bases and the J segment 3 bases; nucleotides outside the gene matches: 25. The CDR3 covers 19 residues. Germline V lookup: CDR1 ENHRY, CDR2 SYGVKD. The CDR3 region is CARSWQVSRDRTEKETQYF. In nucleotides, the CDR3 is TGTGCCAGATCTTGGCAAGTGTCCCGGGACAGGACCGAGAAAGAGACCCAGTACTTC.

A few counts support this clonotype. The V and J genes are TRBV7-8 and TRBJ2-3; no firm D call. The CDR3 has 15 amino acids. In germline, CDR1 is SGHVS, CDR2 FQNEAQ. V was clipped by 2 bases and J by 5 bases, with 14 bases between them. The chain's CDR3 is CASSLRRMSKDTQYF. Written as DNA, the CDR3 is TGTGCCAGCAGCTTACGCAGGATGTCGAAAGATACGCAGTATTTT.

The rearrangement links TRBV25-1 to TRBJ2-7; TRBD1 matches at 9 bases. With V trimmed by 6 bases and J by 3 bases, 6 bases remained unmatched. Germline CDR1 is MGHDK and CDR2 is SYGVNS. The CDR3 runs 14 residues. The CDR3 nucleotides read TGTGCCAGCAGGGACGACAGGGGGGACTACGAGCAGTACTTC. It yields the protein CASRDDRGDYEQYF.

This chain connects TRBV7-8 to TRBJ2-5; D is possibly TRBD1 (5 bases). The V end was cut by 7 bases, the J end by 6 bases, with 18 bases between. The CDR3 has 14 amino acids. Looked up from germline, CDR1 is SGHVS and CDR2 is FQNEAQ. CDR3 in amino acids: CASIPGINRKTQYF. The CDR3, as DNA: TGTGCCAGCATACCAGGGATCAATCGGAAGACCCAGTACTTC. The whole variable domain, remainder taken from reference TRBV7-8 and TRBJ2-5, is GAGVSQSPRYKVAKRGQDVALRCDPISGHVSLFWYQQALGQGPEFLTYFQNEAQLDKSGLPSDRFFAERPEGSVSTLKIQRTQQEDSAVYLCASIPGINRKTQYFGPGTRLLVL.

This clonotype was detected only a few times. This rearrangement joins TRBV2 to TRBJ1-1, with 8 bases identical to TRBD1. From germline, CDR1 is SNHLY and CDR2 FYNNEI. J gave up 6 bases and V 5 bases, and 8 bases lay outside the gene matches. The CDR3 is made up of 14 amino acids. This CDR3 reads CASSRDRGNAEAFF. The DNA for the CDR3 is TGTGCCAGCAGTCGAGACAGGGGTAACGCTGAAGCTTTCTTT.

This clonotype was counted many times. This sequence joins TRBV10-3 and TRBJ1-1, with 7 positions matching TRBD1. The CDR3 consists of 13 residues. In germline, CDR1 is ENHRY, CDR2 SYGVKD. V was clipped by 6 bases and J by 0 bases; unmatched bases: 1. CDR3 nucleotide sequence: TGTGCCATCAGGGACAGGATGAACACTGAAGCTTTCTTT. Its protein product is CAIRDRMNTEAFF.